These T cell receptor beta chains were read from a single sample in a study of human versus mouse CDR3 diversity and MHC coevolution. The table came from immunoSEQ multiplex PCR; TCRdb's copy has only in-frame clones and leaves some out. This sample has roughly 80,000 clones, with just over 90% found just once. Material for sequencing was naive CD4+ T cells from blood. These receptors came from a person aged 30 to 70 in good health. Both conserved end residues are part of each CDR3. The D gene is left open where the match is weak.

length,D,J,V,CDR3,DNA
15,TRBD1,TRBJ1-5,TRBV2,CASSEGTGGNQPQHF,TGTGCCAGCAGTGAGGGTACAGGGGGCAATCAGCCCCAGCATTTT
20,TRBD1,TRBJ1-2,TRBV7-3,CASSLGKEGTGVRSFYGYTF,TGTGCCAGCAGCTTAGGGAAGGAGGGGACAGGGGTCCGCTCCTTCTATGGCTACACCTTC
14,-,TRBJ2-1,TRBV11-3,CASSKAQGTGEQFF,TGTGCCAGCAGTAAAGCCCAGGGGACCGGGGAGCAGTTCTTC
15,-,TRBJ1-1,TRBV19,CASSIEGARSTEAFF,TGTGCCAGTAGTATAGAGGGGGCACGGAGCACTGAAGCTTTCTTT
15,TRBD1,TRBJ2-1,TRBV7-9,CASSFQGAADNEQFF,TGTGCCAGCAGCTTTCAGGGGGCCGCGGACAATGAGCAGTTCTTC
21,-,TRBJ2-1,TRBV5-1,CASSLRRTTLLADATYNEQFF,TGCGCCAGCAGCTTGAGGCGGACAACTTTACTAGCTGATGCAACCTACAATGAGCAGTTCTTC
14,TRBD1,TRBJ2-7,TRBV6-6,CASKTTGGSYEQYF,TGTGCCAGCAAAACGACAGGGGGGTCCTACGAGCAGTACTTC
15,-,TRBJ2-3,TRBV5-1,CASSLGWANTDTQYF,TGCGCCAGCAGCTTGGGGTGGGCCAACACAGATACGCAGTATTTT
18,TRBD1,TRBJ2-6,TRBV28,CASSPRQGLSTGANVLTF,TGTGCCAGCAGTCCCCGACAGGGGCTCTCCACTGGGGCCAACGTCCTGACTTTC
13,-,TRBJ1-2,TRBV10-3,CAISESPGGGYTF,TGTGCCATCAGTGAGTCACCGGGAGGCGGCTACACCTTC
13,-,TRBJ1-1,TRBV30,CAWGPQLNTEAFF,TGTGCCTGGGGGCCCCAGTTGAACACTGAAGCTTTCTTT
14,TRBD1,TRBJ2-7,TRBV18,CASSPQGQTYEQYF,TGTGCCAGCTCACCACAGGGACAGACCTACGAGCAGTACTTC
14,-,TRBJ1-1,TRBV29-1,CSVRDILMNTEAFF,TGCAGCGTACGGGACATACTAATGAACACTGAAGCTTTCTTT
11,-,TRBJ2-5,TRBV27,CASSTKETQYF,TGTGCCAGCAGCACAAAAGAGACCCAGTACTTC
13,TRBD2,TRBJ2-5,TRBV29-1,CSAERQRGETQYF,TGCAGCGCCGAGAGGCAGCGGGGGGAGACCCAGTACTTC